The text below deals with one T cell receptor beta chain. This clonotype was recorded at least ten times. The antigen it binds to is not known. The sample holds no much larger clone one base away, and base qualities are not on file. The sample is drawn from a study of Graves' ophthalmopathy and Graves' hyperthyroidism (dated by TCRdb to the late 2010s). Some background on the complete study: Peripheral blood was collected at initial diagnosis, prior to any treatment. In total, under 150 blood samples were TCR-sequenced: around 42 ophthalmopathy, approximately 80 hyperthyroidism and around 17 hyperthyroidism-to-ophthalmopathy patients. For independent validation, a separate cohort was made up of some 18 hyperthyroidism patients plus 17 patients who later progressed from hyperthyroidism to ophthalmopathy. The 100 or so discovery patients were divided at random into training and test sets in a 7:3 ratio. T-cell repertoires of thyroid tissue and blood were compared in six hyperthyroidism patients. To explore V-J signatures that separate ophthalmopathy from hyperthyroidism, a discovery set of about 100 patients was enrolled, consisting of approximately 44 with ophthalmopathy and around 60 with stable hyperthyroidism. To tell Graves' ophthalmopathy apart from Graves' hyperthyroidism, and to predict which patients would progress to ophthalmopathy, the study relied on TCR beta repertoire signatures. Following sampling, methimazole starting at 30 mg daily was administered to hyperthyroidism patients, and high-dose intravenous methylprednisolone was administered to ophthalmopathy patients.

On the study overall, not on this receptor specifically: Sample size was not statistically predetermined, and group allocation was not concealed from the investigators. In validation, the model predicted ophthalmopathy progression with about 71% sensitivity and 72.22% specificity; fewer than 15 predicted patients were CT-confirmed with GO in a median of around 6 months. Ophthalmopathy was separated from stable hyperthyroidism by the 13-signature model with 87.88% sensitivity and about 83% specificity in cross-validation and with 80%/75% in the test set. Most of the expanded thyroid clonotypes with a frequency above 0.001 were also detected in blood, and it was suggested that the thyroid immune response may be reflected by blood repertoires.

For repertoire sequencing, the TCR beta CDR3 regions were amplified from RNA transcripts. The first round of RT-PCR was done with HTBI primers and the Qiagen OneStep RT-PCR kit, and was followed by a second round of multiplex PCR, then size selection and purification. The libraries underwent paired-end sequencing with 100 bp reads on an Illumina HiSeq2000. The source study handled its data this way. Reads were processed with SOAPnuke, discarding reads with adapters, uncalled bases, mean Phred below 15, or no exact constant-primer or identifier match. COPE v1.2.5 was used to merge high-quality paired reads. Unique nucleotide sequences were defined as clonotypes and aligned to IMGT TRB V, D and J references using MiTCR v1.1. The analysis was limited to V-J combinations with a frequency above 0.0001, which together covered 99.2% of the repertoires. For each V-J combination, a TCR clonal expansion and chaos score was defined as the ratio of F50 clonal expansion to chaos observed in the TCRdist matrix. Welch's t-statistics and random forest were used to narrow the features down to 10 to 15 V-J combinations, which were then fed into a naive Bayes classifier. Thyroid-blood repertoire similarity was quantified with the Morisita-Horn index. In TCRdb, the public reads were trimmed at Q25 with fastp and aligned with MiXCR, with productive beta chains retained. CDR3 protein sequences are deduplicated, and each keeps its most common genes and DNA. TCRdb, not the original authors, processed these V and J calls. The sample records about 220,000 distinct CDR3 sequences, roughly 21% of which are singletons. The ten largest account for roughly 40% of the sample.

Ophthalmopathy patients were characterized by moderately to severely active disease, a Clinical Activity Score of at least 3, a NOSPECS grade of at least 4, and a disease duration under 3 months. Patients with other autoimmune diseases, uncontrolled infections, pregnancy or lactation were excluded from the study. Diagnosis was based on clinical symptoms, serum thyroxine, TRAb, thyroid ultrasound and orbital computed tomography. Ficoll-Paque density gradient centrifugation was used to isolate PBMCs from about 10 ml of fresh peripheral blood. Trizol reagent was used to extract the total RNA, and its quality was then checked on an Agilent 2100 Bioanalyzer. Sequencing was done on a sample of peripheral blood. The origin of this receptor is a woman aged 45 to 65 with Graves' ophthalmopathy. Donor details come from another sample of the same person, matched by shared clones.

CDR3 region: CASRPRGQGATEAFF. The bases are TGTGCCAGCCGCCCCCGTGGACAGGGGGCCACTGAAGCTTTCTTT. The chain couples TRBV28 to TRBJ1-1; 11 middle bases align to TRBD1. From the cysteine through the phenylalanine, the CDR3 covers 15 amino acids. The entry retains the CDR3 DNA only, 45 bases that are in frame from base 1. CDR1 and CDR2 (MDHEN, SYDVKM) derive from the germline V gene. Trimming leaves V shorter by 8 bases and J shorter by 4 bases, with the junction holding 9 bases beyond the gene matches.